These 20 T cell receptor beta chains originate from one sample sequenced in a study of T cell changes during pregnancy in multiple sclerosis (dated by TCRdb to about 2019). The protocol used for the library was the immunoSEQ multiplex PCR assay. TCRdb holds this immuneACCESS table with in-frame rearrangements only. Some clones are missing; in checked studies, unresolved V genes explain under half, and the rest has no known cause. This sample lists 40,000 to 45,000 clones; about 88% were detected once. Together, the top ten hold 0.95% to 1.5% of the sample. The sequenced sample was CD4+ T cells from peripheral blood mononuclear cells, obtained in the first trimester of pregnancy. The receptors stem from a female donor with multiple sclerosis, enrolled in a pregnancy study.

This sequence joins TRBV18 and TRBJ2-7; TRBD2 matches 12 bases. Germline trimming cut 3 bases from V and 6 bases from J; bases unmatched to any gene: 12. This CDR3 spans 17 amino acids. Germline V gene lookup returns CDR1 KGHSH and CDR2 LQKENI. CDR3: CASSPPTSGRSSREQYF. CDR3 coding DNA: TGTGCCAGCTCACCCCCAACTAGCGGGAGGAGTTCGCGCGAGCAGTACTTC.

Written as DNA, the CDR3 is TGCGCCAGCAGGGAGGGACAGGACCATAGCAATCAGCCCCAGCATTTT. Protein: CASREGQDHSNQPQHF. V and J are TRBV10-1 and TRBJ1-5; 8 nucleotides agree with TRBD1. Losses at the gene ends were 6 bases for V and 0 bases for J; bases not matched to a gene: 7. The CDR3 totals 16 residues. Germline CDR1 is WNHNN and CDR2 is SYGVQD (reference sequence).

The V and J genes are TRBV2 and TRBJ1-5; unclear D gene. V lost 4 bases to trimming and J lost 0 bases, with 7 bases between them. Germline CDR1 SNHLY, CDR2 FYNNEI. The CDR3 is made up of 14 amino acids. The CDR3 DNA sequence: TGTGCCAGCAGTGTACAGATTAGCAATCAGCCCCAGCATTTT. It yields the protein CASSVQISNQPQHF.

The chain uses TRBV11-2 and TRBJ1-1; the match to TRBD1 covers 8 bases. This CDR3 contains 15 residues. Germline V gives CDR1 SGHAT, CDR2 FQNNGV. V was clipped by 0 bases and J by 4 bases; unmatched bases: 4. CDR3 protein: CASSLDRTGFTEAFF. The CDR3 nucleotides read TGTGCCAGCAGCTTAGACCGGACAGGGTTCACTGAAGCTTTCTTT.

The CDR3 region is CASSFFDRSRVETQYF. The CDR3 DNA reads TGTGCCAGCAGTTTTTTCGACAGGAGTCGGGTGGAGACCCAGTACTTC. The J gene is TRBJ2-5, the V gene TRBV28, with D possibly matching TRBD1 (6 bases). Looked up from germline, CDR1 is MDHEN and CDR2 is SYDVKM. This CDR3 is built from 16 residues. The ends were cut back, 3 bases at V and 5 bases at J, with 19 bases in the middle.

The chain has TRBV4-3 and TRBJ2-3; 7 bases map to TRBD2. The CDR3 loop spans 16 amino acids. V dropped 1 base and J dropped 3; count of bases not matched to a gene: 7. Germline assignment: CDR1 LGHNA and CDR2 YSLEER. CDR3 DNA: TGCGCCAGCAGCCAAGTATCTGGCGGGAGAACAGATACGCAGTATTTT. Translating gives CASSQVSGGRTDTQYF.

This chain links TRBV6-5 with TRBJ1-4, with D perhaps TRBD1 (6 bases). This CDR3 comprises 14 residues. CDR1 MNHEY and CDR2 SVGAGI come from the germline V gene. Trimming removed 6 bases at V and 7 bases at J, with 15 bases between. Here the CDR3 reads CASRDLGGTEKLFF. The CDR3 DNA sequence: TGTGCCAGCAGGGATCTAGGGGGTACTGAAAAACTGTTTTTT.

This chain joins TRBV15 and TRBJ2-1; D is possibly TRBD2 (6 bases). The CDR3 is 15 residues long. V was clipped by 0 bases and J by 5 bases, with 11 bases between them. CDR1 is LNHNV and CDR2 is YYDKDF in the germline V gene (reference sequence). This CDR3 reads CATSRERGRNNEQFF. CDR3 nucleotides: TGTGCCACCAGCAGAGAGCGGGGCCGGAACAATGAGCAGTTCTTC.

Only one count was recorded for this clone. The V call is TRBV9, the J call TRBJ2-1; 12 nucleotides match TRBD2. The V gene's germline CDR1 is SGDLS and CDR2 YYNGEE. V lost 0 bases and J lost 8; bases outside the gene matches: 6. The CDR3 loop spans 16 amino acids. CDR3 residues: CASSVVGTSGWDEQFF. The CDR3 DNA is TGTGCCAGCAGCGTAGTTGGGACTAGCGGGTGGGATGAGCAGTTCTTC.

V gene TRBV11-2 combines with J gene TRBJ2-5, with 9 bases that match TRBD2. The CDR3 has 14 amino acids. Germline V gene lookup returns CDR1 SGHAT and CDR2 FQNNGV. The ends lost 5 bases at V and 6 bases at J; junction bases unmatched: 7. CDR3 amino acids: CASSPLAGEQTQYF. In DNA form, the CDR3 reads TGTGCCAGCAGCCCATTAGCGGGAGAACAGACCCAGTACTTC.

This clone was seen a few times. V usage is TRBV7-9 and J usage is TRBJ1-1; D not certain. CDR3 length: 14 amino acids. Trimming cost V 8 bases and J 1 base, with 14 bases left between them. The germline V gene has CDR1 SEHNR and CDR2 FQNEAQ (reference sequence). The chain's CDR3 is CASHQQETNTEAFF. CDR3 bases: TGTGCCAGCCATCAGCAGGAAACGAACACTGAAGCTTTCTTT.

This CDR3 is CASSLGGYTDTQYF. As DNA, the CDR3 is TGTGCCAGCAGTTTAGGAGGCTATACAGATACGCAGTATTTT. The V gene is TRBV28, the J gene TRBJ2-3; D perhaps matches TRBD2 (5 bases). The length of the CDR3 is 14 residues. The V end was cut by 2 bases, the J end by 3 bases, with 9 bases between. The germline V gene encodes CDR1 MDHEN and CDR2 SYDVKM.

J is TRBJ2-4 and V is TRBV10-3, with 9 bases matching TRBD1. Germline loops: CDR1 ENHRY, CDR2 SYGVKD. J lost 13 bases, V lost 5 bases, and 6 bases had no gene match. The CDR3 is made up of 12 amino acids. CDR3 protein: CAISPDRGRQYF. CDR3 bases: TGTGCCATCAGTCCGGACAGGGGACGACAGTACTTC.

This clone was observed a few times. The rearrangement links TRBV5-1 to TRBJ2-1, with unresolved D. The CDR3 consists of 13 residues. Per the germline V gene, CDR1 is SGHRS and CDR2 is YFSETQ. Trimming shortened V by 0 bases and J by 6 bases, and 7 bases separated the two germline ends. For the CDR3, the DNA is TGCGCCAGCAGCTTGGAGAGTGGCAATGAGCAGTTCTTC. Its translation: CASSLESGNEQFF.

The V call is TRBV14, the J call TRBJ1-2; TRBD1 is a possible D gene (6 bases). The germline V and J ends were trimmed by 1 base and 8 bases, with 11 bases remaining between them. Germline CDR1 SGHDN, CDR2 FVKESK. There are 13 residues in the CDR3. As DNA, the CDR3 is TGTGCCAGCAGCCAAGTCCGGGACACCGGCTACACCTTC. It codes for CASSQVRDTGYTF.

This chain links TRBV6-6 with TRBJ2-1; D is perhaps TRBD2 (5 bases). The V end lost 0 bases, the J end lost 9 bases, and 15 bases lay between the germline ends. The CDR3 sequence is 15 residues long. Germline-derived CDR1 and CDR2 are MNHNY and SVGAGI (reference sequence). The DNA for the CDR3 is TGTGCCAGCAGTTACTCCCGGGAAGTGGCCCGTGAGCAGTTCTTC. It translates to CASSYSREVAREQFF.

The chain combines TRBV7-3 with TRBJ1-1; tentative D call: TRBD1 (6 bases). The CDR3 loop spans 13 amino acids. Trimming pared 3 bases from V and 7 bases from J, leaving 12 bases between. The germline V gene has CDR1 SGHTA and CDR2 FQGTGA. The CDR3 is CASSLIRGIEAFF. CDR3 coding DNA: TGTGCCAGCAGCTTGATTAGGGGGATTGAAGCTTTCTTT. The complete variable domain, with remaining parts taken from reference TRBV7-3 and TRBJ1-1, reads GAGVSQTPSNKVTEKGKYVELRCDPISGHTALYWYRQSLGQGPEFLIYFQGTGAADDSGLPNDRFFAVRPEGSVSTLKIQRTERGDSAVYLCASSLIRGIEAFFGQGTRLTVV.

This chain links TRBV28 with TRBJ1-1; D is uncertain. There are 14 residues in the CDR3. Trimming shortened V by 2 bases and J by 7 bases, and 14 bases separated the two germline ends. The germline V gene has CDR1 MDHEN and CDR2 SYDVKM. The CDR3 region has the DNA TGTGCCAGCAGTTTAAGCTACCCCGCCTATGAAGCTTTCTTT. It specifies CASSLSYPAYEAFF.

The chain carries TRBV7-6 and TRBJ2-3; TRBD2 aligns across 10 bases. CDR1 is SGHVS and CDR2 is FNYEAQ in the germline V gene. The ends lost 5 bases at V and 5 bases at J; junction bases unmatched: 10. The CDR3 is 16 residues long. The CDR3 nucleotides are TGTGCCAGCAGCACACCCTTAGCGGGAGGTGGAGATACGCAGTATTTT. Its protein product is CASSTPLAGGGDTQYF.

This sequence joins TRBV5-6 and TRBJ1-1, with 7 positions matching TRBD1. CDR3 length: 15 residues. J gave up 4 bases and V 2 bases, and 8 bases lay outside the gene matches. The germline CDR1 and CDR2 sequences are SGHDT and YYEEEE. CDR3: CASSLQGPFSTEAFF. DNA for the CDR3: TGTGCCAGCAGCTTACAGGGGCCCTTTAGCACTGAAGCTTTCTTT.